This T cell receptor (beta chain) emerged from a study of T cells after posttransplantation cyclophosphamide. Measured with immunoSEQ multiplex PCR; TCRdb has only the in-frame clones, and not every one. The profile shows 6,000 to 8,500 clones, 70% to 85% of them singletons. Germline V CDR1 and CDR2: SGHTA, FQGNSA. This CDR3 has 17 amino acids. The V segment lost 0 bases and the J segment 4 bases; nucleotides outside the gene matches: 11. Busulfan-fludarabine conditioning, marrow transplant, and cyclophosphamide on days +3 and +4 were administered. Sequenced material: PBMCs, taken after allogeneic stem cell transplant with posttransplant cyclophosphamide. The V and J genes are TRBV7-2 and TRBJ1-2; 7 bases are shared with TRBD1. This sequence originates from a female patient aged 45-65 years who received an allogeneic stem cell transplant from a related donor, was CMV-positive, and had no GVHD. Among the T cells, some may be from the graft donor. CDR3 sequence: CASSLARGTVGSYGYTF. The CDR3 region has the DNA TGTGCCAGCAGCTTAGCCAGGGGGACAGTTGGAAGCTATGGCTACACCTTC.